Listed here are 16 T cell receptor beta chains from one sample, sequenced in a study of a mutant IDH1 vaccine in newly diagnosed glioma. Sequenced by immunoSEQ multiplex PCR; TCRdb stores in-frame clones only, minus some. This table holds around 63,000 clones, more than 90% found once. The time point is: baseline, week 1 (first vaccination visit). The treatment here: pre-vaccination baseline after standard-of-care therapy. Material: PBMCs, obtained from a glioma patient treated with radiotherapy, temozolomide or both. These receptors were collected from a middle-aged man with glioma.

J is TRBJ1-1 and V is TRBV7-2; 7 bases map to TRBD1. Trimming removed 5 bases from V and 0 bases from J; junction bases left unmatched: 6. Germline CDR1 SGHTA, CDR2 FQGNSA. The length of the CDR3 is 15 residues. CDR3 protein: CASSPQGVVNTEAFF. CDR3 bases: TGTGCCAGCAGCCCCCAGGGGGTAGTGAACACTGAAGCTTTCTTT.

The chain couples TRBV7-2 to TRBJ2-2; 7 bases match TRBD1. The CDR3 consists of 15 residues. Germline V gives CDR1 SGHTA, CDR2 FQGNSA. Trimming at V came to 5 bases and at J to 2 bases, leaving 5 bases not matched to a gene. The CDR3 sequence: CASSVNRGNTGELFF. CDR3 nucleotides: TGTGCCAGCAGCGTCAACAGGGGAAACACCGGGGAGCTGTTTTTT.

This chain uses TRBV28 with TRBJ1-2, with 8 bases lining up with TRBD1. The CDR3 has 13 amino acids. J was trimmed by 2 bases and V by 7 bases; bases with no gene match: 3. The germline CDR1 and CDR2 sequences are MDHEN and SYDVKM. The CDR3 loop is CASNRQGNYGYTF. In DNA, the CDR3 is TGTGCCAGCAACCGACAGGGGAACTATGGCTACACCTTC.

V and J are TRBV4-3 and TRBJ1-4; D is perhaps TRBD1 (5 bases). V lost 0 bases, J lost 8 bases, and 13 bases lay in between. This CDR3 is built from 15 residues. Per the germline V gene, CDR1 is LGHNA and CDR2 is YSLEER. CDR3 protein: CASSQDLGVEEKLFF. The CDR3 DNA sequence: TGCGCCAGCAGCCAAGACTTAGGGGTTGAGGAAAAACTGTTTTTT.

CDR3 loop: CASSFGRGRTEAFF. CDR3 DNA sequence: TGTGCCAGCAGCTTTGGCAGGGGGAGAACTGAAGCTTTCTTT. The V gene is TRBV2, the J gene TRBJ1-1; 7 bases match TRBD1. Per the germline V gene, CDR1 is SNHLY and CDR2 is FYNNEI. This CDR3 has 14 residues. The J segment lost 5 bases and the V segment lost 6 bases, leaving 9 bases of the junction unmatched.

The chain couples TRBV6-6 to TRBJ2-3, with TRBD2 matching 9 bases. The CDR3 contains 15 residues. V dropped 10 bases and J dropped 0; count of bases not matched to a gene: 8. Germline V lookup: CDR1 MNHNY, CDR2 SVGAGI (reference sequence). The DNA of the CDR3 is TGTGCCATTTGGGGGAGCGGGGGGAGCACAGATACGCAGTATTTT. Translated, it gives CAIWGSGGSTDTQYF.

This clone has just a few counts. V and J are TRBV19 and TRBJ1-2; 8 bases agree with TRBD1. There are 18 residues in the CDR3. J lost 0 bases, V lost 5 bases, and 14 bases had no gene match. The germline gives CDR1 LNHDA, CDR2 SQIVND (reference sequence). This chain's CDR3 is CASSPEGTGSLTNYGYTF. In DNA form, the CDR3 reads TGTGCCAGTAGTCCCGAAGGGACAGGAAGCCTTACTAACTATGGCTACACCTTC.

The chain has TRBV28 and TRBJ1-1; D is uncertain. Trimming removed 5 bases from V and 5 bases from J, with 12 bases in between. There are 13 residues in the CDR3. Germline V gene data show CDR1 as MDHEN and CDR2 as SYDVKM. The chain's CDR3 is CASSPGEMTEAFF. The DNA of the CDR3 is TGTGCCAGCAGTCCCGGGGAAATGACTGAAGCTTTCTTT. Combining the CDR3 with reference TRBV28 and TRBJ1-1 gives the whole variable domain DVKVTQSSRYLVKRTGEKVFLECVQDMDHENMFWYRQDPGLGLRLIYFSYDVKMKEKGDIPEGYSVSREKKERFSLILESASTNQTSMYLCASSPGEMTEAFFGQGTRLTVV.

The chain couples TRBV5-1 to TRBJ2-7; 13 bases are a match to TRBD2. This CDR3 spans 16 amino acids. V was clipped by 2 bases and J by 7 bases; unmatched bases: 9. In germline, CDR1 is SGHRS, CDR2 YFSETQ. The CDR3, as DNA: TGCGCCAGCAGCTTCACTAGCGGGAGGGGACTGTGGGAGCAGTACTTC. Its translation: CASSFTSGRGLWEQYF.

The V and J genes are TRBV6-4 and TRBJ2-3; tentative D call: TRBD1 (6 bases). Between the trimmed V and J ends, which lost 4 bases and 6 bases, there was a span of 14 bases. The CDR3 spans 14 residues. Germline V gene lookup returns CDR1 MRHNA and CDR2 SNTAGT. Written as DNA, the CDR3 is TGTGCCAGCAGTGTAAGAGGGGGTGAGGATACGCAGTATTTT. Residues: CASSVRGGEDTQYF.

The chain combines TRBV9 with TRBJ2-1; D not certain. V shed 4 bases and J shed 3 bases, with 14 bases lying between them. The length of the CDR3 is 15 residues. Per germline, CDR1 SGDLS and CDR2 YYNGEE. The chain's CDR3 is CASSPLIGDYNEQFF. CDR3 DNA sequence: TGTGCCAGCAGCCCCCTGATTGGGGACTACAATGAGCAGTTCTTC.

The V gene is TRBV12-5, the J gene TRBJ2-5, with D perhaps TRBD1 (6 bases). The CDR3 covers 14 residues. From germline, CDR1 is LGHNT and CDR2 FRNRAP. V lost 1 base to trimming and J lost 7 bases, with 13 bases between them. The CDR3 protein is CASGLGRGQSTQYF. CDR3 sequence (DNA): TGTGCTAGTGGTTTGGGTCGGGGACAATCGACCCAGTACTTC. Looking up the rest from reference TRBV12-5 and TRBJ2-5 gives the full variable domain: DARVTQTPRHKVTEMGQEVTMRCQPILGHNTVFWYRQTMMQGLELLAYFRNRAPLDDSGMPKDRFSAEMPDATLATLKIQPSEPRDSAVYFCASGLGRGQSTQYFGPGTRLLVL.

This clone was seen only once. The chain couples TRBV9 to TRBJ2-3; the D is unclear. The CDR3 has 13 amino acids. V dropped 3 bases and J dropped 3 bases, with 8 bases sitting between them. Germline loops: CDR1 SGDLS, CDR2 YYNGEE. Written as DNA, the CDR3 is TGTGCCAGCAGCGACAACCCGACAGATACGCAGTATTTT. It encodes CASSDNPTDTQYF.

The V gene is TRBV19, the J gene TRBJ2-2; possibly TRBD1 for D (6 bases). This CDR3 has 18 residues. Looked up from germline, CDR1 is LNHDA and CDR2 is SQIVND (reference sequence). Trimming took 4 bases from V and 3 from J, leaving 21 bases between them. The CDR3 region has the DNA TGTGCCAGTAGTACTCAAGGGACACCAAGTTGGGACACCGGGGAGCTGTTTTTT. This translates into CASSTQGTPSWDTGELFF.

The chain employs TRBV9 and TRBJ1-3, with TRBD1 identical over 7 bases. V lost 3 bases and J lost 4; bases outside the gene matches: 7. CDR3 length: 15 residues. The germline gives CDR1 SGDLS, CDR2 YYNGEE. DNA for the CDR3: TGTGCCAGCAGCGCGGGGGGGACAGTGGGAAACACCATATATTTT. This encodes CASSAGGTVGNTIYF.

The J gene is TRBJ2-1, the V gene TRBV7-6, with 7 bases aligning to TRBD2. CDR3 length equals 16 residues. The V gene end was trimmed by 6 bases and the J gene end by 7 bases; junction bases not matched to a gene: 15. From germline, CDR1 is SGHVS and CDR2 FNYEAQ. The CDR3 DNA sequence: TGTGCCAGCAGGAACACCTTGGGGGGGAAGAAGAATGAGCAGTTCTTC. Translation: CASRNTLGGKKNEQFF.